This T cell receptor (beta chain) is drawn from a study of beta chain features in type 1 diabetes. General study points: TCRB CDR3 length was moderately but significantly reduced in all four CD4+ subsets of Type 1 diabetes patients.

This clone was seen only a few times. Its antigen is still unknown. The investigators reverse transcribed all of the isolated RNA, so they sequenced expressed TCRB transcripts. Deep immunoSEQ sequencing covered naive, central memory and regulatory T cell samples. TCRdb's copy holds only in-frame clones and misses some; the assay was immunoSEQ multiplex PCR. The repertoire holds about 650,000 clones, with over 10% as singletons. Central memory, naive, regulatory and stem cell-like memory CD4+ cells were sorted by CD45RO/CCR7/CD25/CD127/CD95/CD27. What was sequenced was naive CD4+ T cells from blood. The origin of this receptor is a man younger than 45 with type 1 diabetes.

The CDR3 spells CASSSRRTSGYTDTQYF. As DNA, the CDR3 is TGTGCCAGCAGCAGCCGGAGGACTAGCGGATACACAGATACGCAGTATTTT. This rearrangement joins TRBV14 to TRBJ2-3; 10 bases fit TRBD2. With V trimmed by 5 bases and J by 2 bases, 10 bases remained unmatched. The length of the CDR3 is 17 residues. In germline, CDR1 is SGHDN, CDR2 FVKESK.